Each of the 24 T cell receptor beta chains below was sequenced from the same sample in a study of human T cells and chemical hapten exposure. As for time point: patch test 3, about 24 weeks after DPC sensitization. Treatment meaning: therapeutic diphenylcyclopropenone sensitization with weekly scalp DPC. Each CDR3 protein is one row after TCRdb ran MiXCR on the RACE reads. Among 80,000 to 100,000 distinct CDR3 sequences listed, 9.5% to 14% were seen once. The input for sequencing was whole blood, taken in connection with sensitization to the hapten diphenylcyclopropenone (DPC). These receptors all come from a woman between 50 and 59 years old with alopecia areata. Some clones in this sample may be carry-over from other donors' samples.

The chain has TRBV12-3 or TRBV12-4 and TRBJ2-7, with a tentative D call TRBD2 (6 bases). The CDR3 consists of 14 residues. V was trimmed by 2 bases and J by 4 bases, leaving 12 bases between them. Here the CDR3 DNA reads TGTGCCAGCAGTTTACAGGGAGGTTTGTACGAGCAGTACTTC. It is translated as CASSLQGGLYEQYF.

Ten or more counts support this clonotype. The chain couples TRBV13 to TRBJ1-1; D may be TRBD1 (6 bases). V dropped 4 bases and J dropped 1 base, with 19 bases sitting between them. Germline V CDR1 and CDR2: PRHDT, FYEKMQ (reference sequence). The CDR3 sequence is 17 residues long. This chain's CDR3 is CASSSPRGGAPNTEAFF. The DNA for the CDR3 is TGTGCCAGCAGCTCCCCAAGAGGGGGTGCCCCGAACACTGAAGCTTTCTTT.

The sample holds many counts of this clonotype. J is TRBJ2-7 and V is TRBV19; TRBD1 matches at 7 bases. CDR3 length: 14 residues. The trim removed 7 bases at V and 5 bases at J, leaving 11 bases unmatched. The germline V gene encodes CDR1 LNHDA and CDR2 SQIVND (reference sequence). This CDR3 reads CASKNLYDRDEQYF. The CDR3 coding sequence is TGTGCCAGTAAAAATCTATACGACAGGGACGAGCAGTACTTC.

At least ten counts were recorded for this clonotype. The chain combines TRBV29-1 with TRBJ2-7; 10 bases fit TRBD2. This CDR3 is built from 12 residues. Germline CDR1 is SQVTM and CDR2 is ANQGSEA. V shed 5 bases and J 5 bases; nucleotides not matched to a gene: 3. The CDR3 DNA follows: TGCAGCGTTACTAGCGGGACTAACGAGCAGTACTTC. This translates into CSVTSGTNEQYF.

This chain connects TRBV5-1 to TRBJ2-7; 7 bases fit TRBD1. V lost 4 bases to trimming and J lost 7 bases; unmatched junction nucleotides: 14. Germline V gene lookup returns CDR1 SGHRS and CDR2 YFSETQ. CDR3 size: 15 residues. The CDR3, as DNA: TGCGCCAGCAGCCCAACAGGGGTGGGTTTAGGGGAGCAGTACTTC. This codes for CASSPTGVGLGEQYF.

This clonotype was counted only a few times. The rearrangement links TRBV6-5 to TRBJ2-3; 14 positions agree with TRBD2. V shed 8 bases, J shed 4 bases, and the junction held 11 bases outside the gene matches. CDR3 size: 17 residues. Looked up from germline, CDR1 is MNHEY and CDR2 is SVGAGI. CDR3: CASSPGTSGRKSDTQYF. DNA of the CDR3: TGTGCCAGCTCCCCCGGGACTAGCGGGAGAAAGTCAGATACGCAGTATTTT.

The chain uses TRBV10-1 and TRBJ2-4; 7 bases align to TRBD2. The germline CDR1 and CDR2 sequences are WNHNN and SYGVQD (reference sequence). CDR3 size: 17 residues. V lost 2 bases, J lost 3 bases, and 10 bases stayed unmatched. The CDR3 region has the DNA TGCGCCAGCAGTGAGCAGGGACTACTACCTTTCAAAAACATTCAGTACTTC. Its protein is CASSEQGLLPFKNIQYF.

The chain carries TRBV9 and TRBJ2-2; weak D call: TRBD1 (5 bases). The CDR3 sequence is 15 residues long. Germline CDR1 is SGDLS and CDR2 is YYNGEE. V was trimmed by 3 bases and J by 1 base, leaving 10 bases between them. The CDR3 loop reads CASSARQMNTGELFF. CDR3 DNA: TGTGCCAGCAGCGCGAGACAGATGAACACCGGGGAGCTGTTTTTT. Full variable domain (remainder filled in from reference TRBV9 and TRBJ2-2): DSGVTQTPKHLITATGQRVTLRCSPRSGDLSVYWYQQSLDQGLQFLIQYYNGEERAKGNILERFSAQQFPDLHSELNLSSLELGDSALYFCASSARQMNTGELFFGEGSRLTVL.

The rearrangement links TRBV12-3 or TRBV12-4 to TRBJ2-5; perhaps TRBD2 as D (5 bases). This CDR3 has 14 residues. The germline V and J ends were trimmed by 7 bases and 5 bases, with 17 bases remaining between them. CDR3 in DNA: TGTGCCAGCACCCCAGCGGACCCGCGCGAGACCCAGTACTTC. This codes for CASTPADPRETQYF.

This clonotype showed up many times. This chain joins TRBV12-3 or TRBV12-4 and TRBJ2-7, with 7 bases that match TRBD2. The CDR3 is made up of 11 amino acids. V shed 6 bases, J shed 4 bases, and the junction held 0 bases outside the gene matches. The CDR3 reads CASRRGYEQYF. The DNA for the CDR3 is TGTGCCAGCAGGCGGGGGTACGAGCAGTACTTC.

This clonotype has ten or more counts. The V and J genes are TRBV7-2 and TRBJ2-6, with D uncertain. Trimming cost V 5 bases and J 0 bases, with 8 bases left between them. The CDR3 spans 15 residues. CDR1 and CDR2 from the germline V gene are SGHTA and FQGNSA. The CDR3 here is CASSRDNSGANVLTF. In nucleotides, the CDR3 is TGTGCCAGCAGCCGCGACAACTCTGGGGCCAACGTCCTGACTTTC.

The rearrangement joins TRBV20-1 to TRBJ2-1, with a tentative D call TRBD1 (6 bases). The CDR3 contains 15 residues. Trimming pared 3 bases from V and 2 bases from J, leaving 14 bases between. Germline V lookup: CDR1 DFQATT, CDR2 SNEGSKA (reference sequence). Written as DNA, the CDR3 is TGCAGTGCTAGGCCGGACAGCCGAGCCTACAATGAGCAGTTCTTC. Its protein product is CSARPDSRAYNEQFF.

This clonotype was detected a few times. This may be a read error, as it is one base from a much larger clone. The rearrangement links TRBV28 to TRBJ2-2, with D unclear. Between the trimmed V and J ends, which lost 6 bases and 2 bases, there was a span of 4 bases. Germline V gene sequence: CDR1 MDHEN, CDR2 SYDVKM. CDR3 length equals 12 residues. This chain's CDR3 is CASSLNTGELFF. The CDR3 DNA follows: TGTGCCAGCAGCCTCAACACCGGGGAGCTGTTTTTT.

In this sample, this clonotype turned up many times. The genes are TRBV12-3 or TRBV12-4 and TRBJ2-7; 8 bases match TRBD1. CDR3 length: 15 residues. The trim removed 5 bases at V and 7 bases at J, leaving 13 bases unmatched. The CDR3 DNA reads as TGTGCCAGCAGTCCTTCCGGGACAGGTACGGGTGAGCAGTACTTC. Amino acids: CASSPSGTGTGEQYF.

The table lists this clonotype with a count of one. The gene calls are TRBV28 and TRBJ1-1, with TRBD1 as a possible D gene (5 bases). The germline V gene has CDR1 MDHEN and CDR2 SYDVKM. V lost 2 bases to trimming and J lost 4 bases, with 11 bases between them. This CDR3 has 14 amino acids. CDR3 in amino acids: CASSLPGGGTEAFF. CDR3 bases: TGTGCCAGCAGTTTACCGGGGGGAGGCACTGAAGCTTTCTTT.

This clonotype came up a few times. The chain is built from TRBV7-2 and TRBJ2-1, with 7 bases aligning to TRBD2. The trim removed 0 bases at V and 3 bases at J, leaving 2 bases unmatched. The CDR3 covers 15 residues. Looked up from germline, CDR1 is SGHTA and CDR2 is FQGNSA. CDR3 sequence reads: CASSLAGGIYNEQFF. The CDR3 nucleotides are TGTGCCAGCAGCTTAGCGGGGGGGATCTACAATGAGCAGTTCTTC. Filled out from reference TRBV7-2 and TRBJ2-1, the complete variable domain reads GAGVSQSPSNKVTEKGKDVELRCDPISGHTALYWYRQSLGQGLEFLIYFQGNSAPDKSGLPSDRFSAERTGGSVSTLTIQRTQQEDSAVYLCASSLAGGIYNEQFFGPGTRLTVL.

The sample holds a few counts of this clonotype. The chain joins TRBV6-6 to TRBJ1-2, with D hard to call. V was trimmed by 2 bases and J by 4 bases, leaving 17 bases between them. Looked up from germline, CDR1 is MNHNY and CDR2 is SVGAGI (reference sequence). The CDR3 is 16 amino acids. The CDR3 region has the DNA TGTGCCAGCAGTTACGGGGATAAGTTTTTGTTCTATGGCTACACCTTC. This gives the protein CASSYGDKFLFYGYTF.

At least ten counts were recorded for this clonotype. The rearrangement joins TRBV12-3 or TRBV12-4 to TRBJ1-1; 7 bases agree with TRBD1. This CDR3 has 14 amino acids. The V gene end was trimmed by 2 bases and the J gene end by 4 bases; junction bases not matched to a gene: 4. DNA of the CDR3: TGTGCCAGCAGTTTATGGACAGGACCCACTGAAGCTTTCTTT. Residues: CASSLWTGPTEAFF.

This clonotype was counted at least ten times. The chain links TRBV20-1 to TRBJ2-5; tentatively, D is TRBD2 (5 bases). Germline V gene sequence: CDR1 DFQATT, CDR2 SNEGSKA (reference sequence). The CDR3 loop spans 12 amino acids. V lost 1 base to trimming and J lost 5 bases, with 8 bases between them. The CDR3 DNA reads as TGCAGTGCTAGAGTACGGGATGAGACCCAGTACTTC. It translates to CSARVRDETQYF.

This clonotype was seen a few times. The CDR3 bases are TGTGCCAGCAGCGCACAGGGAACCGCGAACACCGGGGAGCTGTTTTTT. This gives the protein CASSAQGTANTGELFF. The chain uses TRBV7-2 and TRBJ2-2; the D gene is possibly TRBD1 (6 bases). Germline assignment: CDR1 SGHTA and CDR2 FQGNSA. This CDR3 has 16 amino acids. The ends were cut back, 5 bases at V and 0 bases at J, with 13 bases in the middle.

This clonotype was seen many times. The rearrangement uses TRBV12-3 or TRBV12-4 and TRBJ2-5, with 9 positions matching TRBD2. This CDR3 contains 15 residues. V shed 1 base, J shed 1 base, and the junction held 1 base outside the gene matches. Here the CDR3 reads CASSLGGRAQETQYF. The CDR3 DNA sequence: TGTGCCAGCAGTTTAGGCGGGAGGGCCCAAGAGACCCAGTACTTC.

This chain uses TRBV5-5 with TRBJ2-1; 7 positions agree with TRBD2. V lost 0 bases and J lost 4; bases outside the gene matches: 4. This CDR3 spans 15 amino acids. Germline V gene data show CDR1 as SGHKS and CDR2 as YYEKEE (reference sequence). CDR3 amino acids: CASSLGASGYNEQFF. In DNA, the CDR3 is TGTGCCAGCAGCTTGGGGGCTAGCGGTTACAATGAGCAGTTCTTC.

In this sample, this clonotype turned up a few times. The chain joins TRBV7-2 to TRBJ2-3; 8 nucleotides agree with TRBD2. From germline, CDR1 is SGHTA and CDR2 FQGNSA. This CDR3 has 15 residues. The V segment lost 6 bases and the J segment 5 bases; nucleotides outside the gene matches: 10. This chain's CDR3 is CASRVIAGRGDTQYF. The CDR3 region has the DNA TGTGCCAGCAGAGTAATAGCGGGACGGGGAGATACGCAGTATTTT.

At least ten counts were recorded for this clonotype. V usage is TRBV12-3 or TRBV12-4 and J usage is TRBJ1-6, with TRBD1 as a possible D gene (5 bases). Trimming left V 6 bases short and J 10 bases short, with 16 bases between. The CDR3 runs 14 residues. The chain's CDR3 is CASSPIQGRSPLHF. CDR3 sequence (DNA): TGTGCCAGCAGCCCTATCCAGGGAAGATCACCCCTCCACTTT.